This TCR beta chain was recovered during a study of control samples from healthy donors and cancer patients. Sequencing was performed with immunoSEQ multiplex PCR; in TCRdb, only in-frame clones are kept and a portion is missing. The data show 100,000 to 150,000 clones, about nine tenths seen once. Germline V gene sequence: CDR1 MNHNY, CDR2 SVGAGI (reference sequence). V was pared by 6 bases and J by 2 bases, with 17 bases between. This CDR3 is built from 15 residues. The source material was blood. The TCR originated in a man aged 40-49 years in good health. V gene TRBV6-6 combines with J gene TRBJ2-7; the D gene is possibly TRBD1 (5 bases). The CDR3 DNA reads TGTGCCAGCAGCAACCCACAGGACGGAACCTACGAGCAGTACTTC. It yields the protein CASSNPQDGTYEQYF.